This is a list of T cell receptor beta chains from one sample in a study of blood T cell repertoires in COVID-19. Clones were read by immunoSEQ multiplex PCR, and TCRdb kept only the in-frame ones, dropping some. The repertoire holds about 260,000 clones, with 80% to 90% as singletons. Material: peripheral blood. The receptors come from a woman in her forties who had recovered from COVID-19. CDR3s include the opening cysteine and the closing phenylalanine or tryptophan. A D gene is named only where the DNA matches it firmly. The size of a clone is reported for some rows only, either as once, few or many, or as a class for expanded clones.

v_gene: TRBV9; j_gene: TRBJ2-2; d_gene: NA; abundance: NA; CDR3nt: TGTGCCAGCAGCGTAGATGGAGGGGGCAGGACCGGGGAGCTGTTTTTT; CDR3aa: CASSVDGGGRTGELFF
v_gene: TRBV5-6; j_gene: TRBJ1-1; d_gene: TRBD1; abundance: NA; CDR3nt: TGTGCCAGCAGCTTTGGATTAACAGGGGGAGGGGACACTGAAGCTTTCTTT; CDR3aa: CASSFGLTGGGDTEAFF
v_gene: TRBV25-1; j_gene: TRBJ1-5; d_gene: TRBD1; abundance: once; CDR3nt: TGTGCCAGCAGGCAGGGGGGTCAGCCCCAGCATTTT; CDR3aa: CASRQGGQPQHF
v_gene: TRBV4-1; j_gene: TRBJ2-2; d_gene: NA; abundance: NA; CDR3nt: TGCGCCAGCAGCCGCACGGGTACGGGGGAGCTGTTTTTT; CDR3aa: CASSRTGTGELFF
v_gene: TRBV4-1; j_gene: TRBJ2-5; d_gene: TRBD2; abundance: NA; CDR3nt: TGCGCCAGCAGCCAAGGGCTAAGCGGGGGGGCCGAGGAGACCCAGTACTTC; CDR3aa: CASSQGLSGGAEETQYF
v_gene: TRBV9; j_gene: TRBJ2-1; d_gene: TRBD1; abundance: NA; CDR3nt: TGTGCCAGCAGCCCCACGGGACAGTACAATGAGCAGTTCTTC; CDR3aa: CASSPTGQYNEQFF
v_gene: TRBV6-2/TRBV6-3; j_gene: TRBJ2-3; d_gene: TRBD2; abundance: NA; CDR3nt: TGTGCCAGCAGCCATGGACTAGCGGGGGGAGATACGCAGTATTTT; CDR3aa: CASSHGLAGGDTQYF
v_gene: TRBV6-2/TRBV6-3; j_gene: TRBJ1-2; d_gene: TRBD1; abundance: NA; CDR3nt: TGTGCCAGCAGTCTACCGGGACAGGGGGCTAATTTCTACACCTTC; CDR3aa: CASSLPGQGANFYTF
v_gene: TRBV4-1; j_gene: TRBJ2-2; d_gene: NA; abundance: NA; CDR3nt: TGCGCCAGCAGCCCTTCGGGGGGCTTTACCGGGGAGCTGTTTTTT; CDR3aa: CASSPSGGFTGELFF
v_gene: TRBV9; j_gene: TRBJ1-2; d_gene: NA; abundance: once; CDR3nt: TGTGCCAGCAGTATCGGGGGAGCCTATGGCTACACCTTC; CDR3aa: CASSIGGAYGYTF
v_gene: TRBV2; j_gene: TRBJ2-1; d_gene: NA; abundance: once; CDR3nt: TGTGCCAGCAGCGGGGGACGGGTCTCCTACAATGAGCAGTTCTTC; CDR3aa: CASSGGRVSYNEQFF
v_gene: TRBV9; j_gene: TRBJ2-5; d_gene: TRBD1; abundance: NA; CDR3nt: TGTGCCAGCAGCGCAGGACAGGGGGGGGAGACCCAGTACTTC; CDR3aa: CASSAGQGGETQYF
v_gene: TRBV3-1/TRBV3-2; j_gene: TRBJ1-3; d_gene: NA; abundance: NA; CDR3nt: TGTGCCAGCAGCCAAATGACAGTCTCTGGAAACACCATATATTTT; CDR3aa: CASSQMTVSGNTIYF
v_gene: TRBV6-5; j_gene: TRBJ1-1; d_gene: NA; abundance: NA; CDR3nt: TGTGCCAGCAGTTACTCAGACAGCACTATGAACACTGAAGCTTTCTTT; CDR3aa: CASSYSDSTMNTEAFF
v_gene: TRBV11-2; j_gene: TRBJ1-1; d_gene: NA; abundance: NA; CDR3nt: TGTGCCAGCAATTGGGGGGTGTTGAACACTGAAGCTTTCTTT; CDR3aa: CASNWGVLNTEAFF
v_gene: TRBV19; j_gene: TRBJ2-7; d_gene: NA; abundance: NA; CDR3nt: TGTGCCAGTAGTCCCCAGCGGCGGTACTACGAGCAGTACTTC; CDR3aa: CASSPQRRYYEQYF
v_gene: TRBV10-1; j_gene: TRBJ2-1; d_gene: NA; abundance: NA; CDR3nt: TGCGCCAGCAGTGAATCCAGGGGGGATTCCTACAATGAGCAGTTCTTC; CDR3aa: CASSESRGDSYNEQFF
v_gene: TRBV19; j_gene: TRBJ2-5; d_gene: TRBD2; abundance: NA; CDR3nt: TGTGCCAGTAGTATTTCTAGCGGGGGCCTAGAGACCCAGTACTTC; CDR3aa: CASSISSGGLETQYF
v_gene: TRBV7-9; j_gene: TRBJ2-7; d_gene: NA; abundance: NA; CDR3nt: TGTGCCAGCAGCTTGAAGGGGTGGGTCTACGAGCAGTACTTC; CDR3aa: CASSLKGWVYEQYF
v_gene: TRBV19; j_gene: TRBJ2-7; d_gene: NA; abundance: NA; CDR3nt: TGTGCCAGTAGTATGTGGAGGGGGCATTACGAGCAGTACTTC; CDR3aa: CASSMWRGHYEQYF
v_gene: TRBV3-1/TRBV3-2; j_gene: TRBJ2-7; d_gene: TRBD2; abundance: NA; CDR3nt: TGTGCCAGCAGCCAAGATGTTGGGACTAGGTCCTACGAGCAGTACTTC; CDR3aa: CASSQDVGTRSYEQYF
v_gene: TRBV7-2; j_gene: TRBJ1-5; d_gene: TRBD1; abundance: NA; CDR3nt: TGTGCCAGCAGCCCTCAGGGGGATAGTCAGCCCCAGCATTTT; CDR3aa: CASSPQGDSQPQHF
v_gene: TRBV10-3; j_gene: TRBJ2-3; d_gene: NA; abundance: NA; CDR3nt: TGTGCCATTCGCTACACAGATACGCAGTATTTT; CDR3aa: CAIRYTDTQYF
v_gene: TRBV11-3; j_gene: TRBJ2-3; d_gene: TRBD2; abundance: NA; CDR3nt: TGTGCCAGCAGCTCTGGGGGGGGAGCTGCAGATACGCAGTATTTT; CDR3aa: CASSSGGGAADTQYF
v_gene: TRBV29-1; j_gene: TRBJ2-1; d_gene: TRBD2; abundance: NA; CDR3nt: TGCAGCGTGGGAATGGACACCCAGCGGGGTGAGCAGTTCTTC; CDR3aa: CSVGMDTQRGEQFF
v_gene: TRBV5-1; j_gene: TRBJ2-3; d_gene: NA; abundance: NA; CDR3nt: TGCGCCAGCAGCTTGGACTCCTACACAGATACGCAGTATTTT; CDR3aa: CASSLDSYTDTQYF
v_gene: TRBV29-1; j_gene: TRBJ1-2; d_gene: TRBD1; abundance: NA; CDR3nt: TGCAGCGTTGCCAGGGGGCGTCGTGGCTACACCTTC; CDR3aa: CSVARGRRGYTF
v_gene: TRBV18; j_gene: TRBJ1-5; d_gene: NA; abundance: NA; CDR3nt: TGTGCCAGCTCACCAAGGACCAACTCGGGAGGGGAGCCCCAGCATTTT; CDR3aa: CASSPRTNSGGEPQHF
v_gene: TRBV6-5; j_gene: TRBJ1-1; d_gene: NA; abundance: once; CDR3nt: TGTGCCAGCAGGGGGGCACCGGAAGCTTTCTTT; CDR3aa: CASRGAPEAFF
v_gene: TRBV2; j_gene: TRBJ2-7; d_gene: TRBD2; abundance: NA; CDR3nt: TGTGCCAGCACGGGCAGGGCTCAGCGGGGGGGCTACGAGCAGTACTTC; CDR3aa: CASTGRAQRGGYEQYF
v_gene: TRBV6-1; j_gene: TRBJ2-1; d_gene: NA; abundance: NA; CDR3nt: TGTGCCAGCAGTGACCTCGGAGGGATCAATGAGCAGTTCTTC; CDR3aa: CASSDLGGINEQFF
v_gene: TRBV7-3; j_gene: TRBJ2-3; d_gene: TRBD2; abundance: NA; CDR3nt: TGTGCCAGCAGCCCACGACTAGCGGGGCCTCAGGATACGCAGTATTTT; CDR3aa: CASSPRLAGPQDTQYF
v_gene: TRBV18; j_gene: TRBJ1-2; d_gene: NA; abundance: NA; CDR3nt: TGTGCCAGCTCACCTGGCATAGGGGCCTATGGCTACACCTTC; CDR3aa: CASSPGIGAYGYTF
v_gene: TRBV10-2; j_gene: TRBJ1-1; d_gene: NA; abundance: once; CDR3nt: TGCGCCAGCAGGGCCGACAGGAGAGATACTGAAGCTTTCTTT; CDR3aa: CASRADRRDTEAFF
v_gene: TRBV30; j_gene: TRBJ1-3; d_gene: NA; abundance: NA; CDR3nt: TGTGCCTGGAGTGTAGGGGGCTCTGGAAACACCATATATTTT; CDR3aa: CAWSVGGSGNTIYF
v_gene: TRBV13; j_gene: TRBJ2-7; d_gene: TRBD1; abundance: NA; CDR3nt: TGTGCCAGCAGCCTAAAACCGGGACAGGACCACGAGCAGTACTTC; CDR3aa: CASSLKPGQDHEQYF
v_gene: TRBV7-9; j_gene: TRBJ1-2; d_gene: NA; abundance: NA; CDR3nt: TGTGCCAGCAGCCCTCCTGTGGAGGAAGAGTACACCTTC; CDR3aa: CASSPPVEEEYTF
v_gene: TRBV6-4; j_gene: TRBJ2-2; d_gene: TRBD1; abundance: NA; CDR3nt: TGTGCCAGCAGTTTTGATCCGACAGGGGGAACCGGGGAGCTGTTTTTT; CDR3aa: CASSFDPTGGTGELFF
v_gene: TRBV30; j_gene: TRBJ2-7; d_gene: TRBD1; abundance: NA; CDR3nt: TGTGCCTGGAAAGGACAGGGTATCCACGAGCAGTACTTC; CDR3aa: CAWKGQGIHEQYF
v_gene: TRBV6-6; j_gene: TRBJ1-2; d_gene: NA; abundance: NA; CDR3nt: TGTGCCAGCAGTTCCGGCAGGGTCAACTATGGCTACACCTTC; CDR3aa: CASSSGRVNYGYTF
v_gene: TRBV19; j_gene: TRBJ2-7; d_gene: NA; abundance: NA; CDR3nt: TGTGCCAGTAGTCCCATAATAACGGACAGCTACGAGCAGTACTTC; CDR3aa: CASSPIITDSYEQYF
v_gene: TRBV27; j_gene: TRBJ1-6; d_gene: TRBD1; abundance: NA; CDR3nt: TGTGCCAGCAGCCGCGGACAGGGGGCGTTTTCACCCCTCCACTTT; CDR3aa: CASSRGQGAFSPLHF
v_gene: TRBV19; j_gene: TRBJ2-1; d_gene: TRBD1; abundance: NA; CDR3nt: TGTGCCAGTAGTCCCTTCCAAGGGGGGGACAGGGGGATCAATGAGCAGTTCTTC; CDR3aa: CASSPFQGGDRGINEQFF
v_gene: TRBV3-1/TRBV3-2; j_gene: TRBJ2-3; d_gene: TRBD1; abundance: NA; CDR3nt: TGTGCCAGCAGCCATCTGGGACAGGGGAAGGGCACAGATACGCAGTATTTT; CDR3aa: CASSHLGQGKGTDTQYF
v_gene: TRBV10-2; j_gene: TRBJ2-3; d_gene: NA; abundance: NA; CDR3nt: TGCGCCAGCAGTAGAGTAGGGGTTCCCTCCTCAGATACGCAGTATTTT; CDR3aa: CASSRVGVPSSDTQYF
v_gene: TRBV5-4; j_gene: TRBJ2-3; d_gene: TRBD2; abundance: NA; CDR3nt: TGTGCCAGCAGCTTCGGCGGGGGAGGACGCACAGATACGCAGTATTTT; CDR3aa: CASSFGGGGRTDTQYF
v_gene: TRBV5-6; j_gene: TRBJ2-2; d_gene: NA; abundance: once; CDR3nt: TGTGCCAGCAGCCCCCTTGGTGACAGCGGGACCGGGGAGCTGTTTTTT; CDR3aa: CASSPLGDSGTGELFF
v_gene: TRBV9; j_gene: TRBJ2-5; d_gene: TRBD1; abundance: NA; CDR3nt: TGTGCCAGCAGCGTAGGAGGGGGCTTCCAAGAGACCCAGTACTTC; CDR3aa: CASSVGGGFQETQYF
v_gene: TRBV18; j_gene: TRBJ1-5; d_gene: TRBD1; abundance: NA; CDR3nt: TGTGCCAGCTCACCGGACAGGGGGGTAGGAGCCCAGCATTTT; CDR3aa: CASSPDRGVGAQHF
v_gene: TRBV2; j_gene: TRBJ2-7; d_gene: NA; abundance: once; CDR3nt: TGTGCCAGCAGTGGATCAGGAGGCTACGAGCAGTACTTC; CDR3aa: CASSGSGGYEQYF
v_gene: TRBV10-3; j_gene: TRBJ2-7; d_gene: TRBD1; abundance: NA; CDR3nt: TGTGCCATCAGTGGAGGACGGGGACAGGGGACCCACGAGCAGTACTTC; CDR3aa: CAISGGRGQGTHEQYF
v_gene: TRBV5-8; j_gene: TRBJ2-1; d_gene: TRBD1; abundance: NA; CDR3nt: TGTGCCAGCAGCTTGAATCCGGGGACAGAGGGCAATGAGCAGTTCTTC; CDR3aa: CASSLNPGTEGNEQFF
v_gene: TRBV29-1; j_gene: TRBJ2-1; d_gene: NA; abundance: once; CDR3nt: TGCAGCGTTGACGGGATTGGCTACAATGAGCAGTTCTTC; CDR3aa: CSVDGIGYNEQFF
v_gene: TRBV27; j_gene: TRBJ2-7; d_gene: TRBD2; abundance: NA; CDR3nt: TGTGCCAGCGCGGGACTAGCGGGGGTCGAGCAGTACTTC; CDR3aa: CASAGLAGVEQYF
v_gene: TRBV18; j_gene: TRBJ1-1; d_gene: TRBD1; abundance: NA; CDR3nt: TGTGCCAGCTCTCAACAGGGGGCAACTGAAGCTTTCTTT; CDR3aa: CASSQQGATEAFF
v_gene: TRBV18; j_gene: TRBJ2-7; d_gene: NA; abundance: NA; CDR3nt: TGTGCCAGCTCACCTCAAACCCGGGTCTTCTCCTACGAGCAGTACTTC; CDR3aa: CASSPQTRVFSYEQYF
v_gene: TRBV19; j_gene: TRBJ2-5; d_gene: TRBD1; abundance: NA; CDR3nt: TGTGCCAGTAGTATTTCGGGGACAGCCCAGACCCAGTACTTC; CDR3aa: CASSISGTAQTQYF